The next 9 T cell receptor beta chains were all read from a single sample in a study of T-cell memory formation after mild COVID-19. A single record per CDR3 protein comes from TCRdb applying MiXCR to the 5' RACE reads. The repertoire holds approximately 300,000 distinct CDR3 sequences, with approximately 15% as singletons. Sequencing used PBMCs or a T cell subset sorted from them (not recorded which). The receptors were gathered from a young man who had mild COVID-19 (a few samples of this study predate the infection). Cell type and time point are not known.

The chain links TRBV5-5 to TRBJ1-2, with TRBD1 matching 8 bases. Trimming took 4 bases from V and 8 from J; bases not matched to a gene: 7. In germline, CDR1 is SGHKS, CDR2 YYEKEE (reference sequence). The CDR3 consists of 13 residues. The chain's CDR3 is CASSKDREGGYTF. The DNA of the CDR3 is TGTGCCAGCAGCAAGGACAGGGAGGGAGGCTACACCTTC.

This chain links TRBV18 with TRBJ1-5; D remains ambiguous. The CDR3 length is 12 residues. V lost 1 base to trimming and J lost 7 bases, with 5 bases between them. Germline assignment: CDR1 KGHSH and CDR2 LQKENI. The CDR3 sequence: CASSPLGQPQHF. The CDR3 coding sequence is TGTGCCAGCTCACCACTGGGGCAGCCCCAGCATTTT.

V gene TRBV6-2 or TRBV6-3 combines with J gene TRBJ2-5, with a weak D call TRBD1 (5 bases). Germline V gene data show CDR1 as MNHEY and CDR2 as SVGEGT. The V end lost 5 bases, the J end lost 2 bases, and 18 bases lay between the germline ends. CDR3 length: 16 amino acids. The CDR3 DNA follows: TGTGCCAGCAGTCGCCTCGGACACCCCAGACAAGAGACCCAGTACTTC. This sequence encodes CASSRLGHPRQETQYF.

This clonotype has at least ten counts. This chain links TRBV5-1 with TRBJ2-7; D tentatively fits TRBD1 or TRBD2 (5 bases each). With 5 bases removed from V and 6 bases from J, the gap between germline ends came to 9 bases. The CDR3 runs to 11 residues. Germline V gene lookup returns CDR1 SGHRS and CDR2 YFSETQ. The CDR3 DNA is TGCGCCAGCAGTGAGGGGTCCGAGCAGTACTTC. It is translated as CASSEGSEQYF.

The chain recombines TRBV7-9 with TRBJ1-2; D possibly corresponds to TRBD1 (5 bases). This CDR3 spans 15 amino acids. Trimming took 1 base from V and 6 from J, leaving 15 bases between them. Germline CDR1 and CDR2: SEHNR and FQNEAQ (reference sequence). CDR3 nucleotides: TGTGCCAGCAGCTTAGAAATCCCTTCAGGGCATGGCTACACCTTC. It yields the protein CASSLEIPSGHGYTF. Based on the CDR3 plus reference TRBV7-9 and TRBJ1-2, the full variable domain is DTGVSQNPRHKITKRGQNVTFRCDPISEHNRLYWYRQTLGQGPEFLTYFQNEAQLEKSRLLSDRFSAERPKGSFSTLEIQRTEQGDSAMYLCASSLEIPSGHGYTFGSGTRLTVV.

The chain uses TRBV2 and TRBJ2-6; D remains unclear. The CDR3 loop spans 17 amino acids. Germline V gene data show CDR1 as SNHLY and CDR2 as FYNNEI. Trimming took off 2 bases at V and 3 bases at J, with 14 bases between the two ends. CDR3 loop: CASSESLATLGANVLTF. The CDR3 DNA sequence: TGTGCCAGCAGTGAAAGCTTGGCCACCCTTGGGGCCAACGTCCTGACTTTC. The complete variable domain, with remaining parts taken from reference TRBV2 and TRBJ2-6, reads EPEVTQTPSHQVTQMGQEVILRCVPISNHLYFYWYRQILGQKVEFLVSFYNNEISEKSEIFDDQFSVERPDGSNFTLKIRSTKLEDSAMYFCASSESLATLGANVLTFGAGSRLTVL.

CDR3 sequence: CASSPRTQPGGELFF. Written as DNA, the CDR3 is TGTGCCAGCAGCCCAAGGACTCAGCCGGGCGGGGAGCTGTTTTTT. The chain joins TRBV11-3 to TRBJ2-2, with a possible D match to TRBD2 (5 bases). The CDR3 is 15 residues long. Germline-derived CDR1 and CDR2 are SGHNT and YENEEA. Deletions cut 5 bases from V and 7 bases from J, with 17 bases between.

This chain uses TRBV18 with TRBJ1-4; D gene unclear. Germline V gives CDR1 KGHSH, CDR2 LQKENI. Trimming took 3 bases from V and 5 from J, leaving 16 bases between them. This CDR3 region has 16 residues. CDR3 loop: CASSPLRADQNEKLFF. The CDR3 DNA reads as TGTGCCAGCTCACCCCTGAGGGCGGACCAAAATGAAAAACTGTTTTTT.

The chain couples TRBV4-1 to TRBJ2-1; no clear D gene. Germline V lookup: CDR1 MGHRA, CDR2 YSYEKL. This CDR3 is built from 16 residues. V was clipped by 2 bases and J by 0 bases, with 11 bases between them. The CDR3 DNA reads TGCGCCAGCAGCCAACTGCCAGCCCTCTCCTACAATGAGCAGTTCTTC. Amino acids: CASSQLPALSYNEQFF.